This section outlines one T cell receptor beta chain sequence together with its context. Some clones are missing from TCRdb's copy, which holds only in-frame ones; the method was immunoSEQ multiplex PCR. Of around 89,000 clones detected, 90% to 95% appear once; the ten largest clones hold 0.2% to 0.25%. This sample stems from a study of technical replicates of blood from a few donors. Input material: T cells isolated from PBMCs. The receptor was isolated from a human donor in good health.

Here the CDR3 DNA reads TGCGCCAGCAGCCATTCGGGACAGGTGGGCCAAGAGACCCAGTACTTC. This encodes CASSHSGQVGQETQYF. The chain couples TRBV4-1 to TRBJ2-5, with TRBD1 identical over 8 bases. Germline CDR1 MGHRA, CDR2 YSYEKL. Unmatched junction bases numbered 7, after V lost 3 bases and J lost 1 base. This CDR3 contains 16 residues.